These T cell receptor beta chains were read from a single sample in a study of response to subunit inactivated influenza vaccine. In TCRdb, the RT-PCR reads were re-called with MiXCR into one record per CDR3 protein. The sample records more than 700,000 distinct CDR3 sequences, roughly 20% being singletons. The sample here was PBMCs from blood, taken 4 to 6 days after vaccination. Receptors were obtained from a man aged 50-60 years who received an inactivated influenza vaccine. The CDR3 runs from the conserved cysteine through the conserved F or W. Fields, in order: V gene, CDR3 protein.

v_call: TRBV7-8
cdr3_aa: CASSGARRDTLEAFF

v_call: TRBV6-2/TRBV6-3
cdr3_aa: CASSYSSGATNEKLFF

v_call: TRBV7-2
cdr3_aa: CASSFHQGGTGELFF

v_call: TRBV6-2/TRBV6-3
cdr3_aa: CASSRNQGSSYNEQFF

v_call: TRBV10-3
cdr3_aa: CAISEEGLSYEQYF

v_call: TRBV11-1
cdr3_aa: CASSRRRASQETQYF

v_call: TRBV7-2
cdr3_aa: CASSSHTGGNNQPQHF

v_call: TRBV27
cdr3_aa: CASRRGLARLTDTQYF

v_call: TRBV11-2
cdr3_aa: CASSLDFTASYEQYF

v_call: TRBV5-1
cdr3_aa: CASSYDSGSLHF

v_call: TRBV20-1
cdr3_aa: CSARAIQTAGLGLSYEQYF

v_call: TRBV4-2
cdr3_aa: CASSQVTQETQYF

v_call: TRBV27
cdr3_aa: CASSDRLNRETQYF

v_call: TRBV29-1
cdr3_aa: CSGAPHPKTSFPDTQYF

v_call: TRBV2
cdr3_aa: CANAGGLGYEQYF

v_call: TRBV15
cdr3_aa: CATSRGATGGVAQYF

v_call: TRBV4-3
cdr3_aa: CASSPRDNNSPLHF

v_call: TRBV20-1
cdr3_aa: CSARTFLSYNEQFF

v_call: TRBV7-2
cdr3_aa: CASSLTSGIDGELFF

v_call: TRBV7-8
cdr3_aa: CASSLVVSGSFFNEQFF

v_call: TRBV6-2/TRBV6-3
cdr3_aa: CASSYGIRGNEQFF

v_call: TRBV5-1
cdr3_aa: CASSFLAGVPDTQYF

v_call: TRBV5-1
cdr3_aa: CASSLGGTTNSPLHF

v_call: TRBV20-1
cdr3_aa: CSAQGGLAGGPQYF

v_call: TRBV12-3/TRBV12-4
cdr3_aa: CASTVGPSYEQYF

v_call: TRBV28
cdr3_aa: CASSPISGTGDTGELFF

v_call: TRBV20-1
cdr3_aa: CSAREGSIRGTGELFF

v_call: TRBV11-2
cdr3_aa: CASTNRGSYNSPLHF

v_call: TRBV27
cdr3_aa: CARGKTQYF

v_call: TRBV20-1
cdr3_aa: CSAKSEGSYNSPLHF

v_call: TRBV20-1
cdr3_aa: CSARGAAGDTQYF

v_call: TRBV20-1
cdr3_aa: CSASLRGLTSYNEQFF

v_call: TRBV30
cdr3_aa: CAWSLRHLGGELFF

v_call: TRBV29-1
cdr3_aa: CSVNDRAAKNIQYF

v_call: TRBV10-3
cdr3_aa: CAISEFYERGTGRSEYF

v_call: TRBV7-2
cdr3_aa: CASSLAPRTGFYEQYF

v_call: TRBV5-1
cdr3_aa: CASAEGPYNTDTQYF

v_call: TRBV7-9
cdr3_aa: CASSFDSEQFF

v_call: TRBV19
cdr3_aa: CASSKRQGTYNEQFF

v_call: TRBV20-1
cdr3_aa: CSASLRGSGGRSYNEQFF

v_call: TRBV2
cdr3_aa: CASSGPQPGELFF

v_call: TRBV5-1
cdr3_aa: CASSLFWAGEQFF